The T cell receptor beta chain described here comes from a study of CD8 T cells in Susac syndrome. Overall study context: There were Susac syndrome patients who were therapy-naive at blood draw, others on corticosteroids, and others on intravenous immunoglobulin alone.

Reverse transcription of about 0.5 to 1 ug RNA used random hexamers. The method of amplification for TCR beta CDR3 was immunoSEQ multiplex PCR, covering 54 Vbeta and 13 Jbeta. TCRdb re-analysed the immunoSEQ multiplex PCR reads in MiXCR, keeping a single row per CDR3 protein. Altogether 120,000 or so distinct CDR3 sequences are present, roughly 94% being singletons, with the ten largest covering less than 0.3%. Germline CDR1 reads LGHDT; CDR2 reads YNNKEL (reference sequence). V shed 4 bases and J shed 0 bases, with 6 bases lying between them. The CDR3 consists of 14 residues. The sequence was collected from a human donor with Susac syndrome. The rearrangement joins TRBV3-1 to TRBJ1-4, with D perhaps TRBD1 (5 bases). Sequencing was carried out using CD8+ T cells from PBMCs. CDR3 nucleotides: TGTGCCAGCAGCCGGGGGTCAACTAATGAAAAACTGTTTTTT. Amino acids: CASSRGSTNEKLFF.